This passage covers 25 T cell receptor beta chains from one sample sequenced in a study of T cell responses to AZD1222 COVID-19 vaccine. Produced via immunoSEQ multiplex PCR; TCRdb's table is partial and in-frame only. The sample holds some 120,000 clones, approximately 85% seen once. The sample was peripheral blood, taken on day 0 of AZD1222 vaccination. All receptors come from an adult in good health.

The chain has TRBV15 and TRBJ2-1; D may be TRBD1 or TRBD2 (6 bases each). The V and J ends lost 0 bases and 0 bases respectively, with 24 bases between them. Germline V gene lookup returns CDR1 LNHNV and CDR2 YYDKDF (reference sequence). The CDR3 is 21 residues long. CDR3 in amino acids: CATSRDGSWRDTLFSYNEQFF. The CDR3 DNA follows: TGTGCCACCAGCAGAGATGGCTCCTGGCGGGACACCCTATTCTCCTACAATGAGCAGTTCTTC.

J is TRBJ2-6 and V is TRBV2; the D is unclear. Germline V gene data show CDR1 as SNHLY and CDR2 as FYNNEI. The CDR3 contains 14 residues. Trimming took 6 bases from V and 1 from J, leaving 7 bases between them. CDR3 DNA: TGTGCCAGCAGGAAGCTTTCTGGGGCCAACGTCCTGACTTTC. Translating gives CASRKLSGANVLTF.

This rearrangement joins TRBV12-5 to TRBJ2-3, with 9 nucleotides matching TRBD2. The CDR3 runs 15 residues. The junction had 5 bases not matched to a gene; V was cut back by 4 bases and J by 3 bases. CDR1 LGHNT and CDR2 FRNRAP come from the germline V gene. The CDR3 sequence is CASGSGLAGTDTQYF. The CDR3 coding sequence is TGTGCTAGTGGTTCAGGGCTAGCGGGGACAGATACGCAGTATTTT.

Here the CDR3 reads CASSYERGSDTQYF. For the CDR3, the DNA is TGTGCCAGCAGTTACGAGCGGGGATCAGATACGCAGTATTTT. The V call is TRBV6-5, the J call TRBJ2-3; 7 bases align to TRBD2. V lost 2 bases, J lost 4 bases, and 3 bases stayed unmatched. This CDR3 comprises 14 residues. The germline V gene encodes CDR1 MNHEY and CDR2 SVGAGI.

This chain links TRBV6-5 with TRBJ2-7; 7 nucleotides align to TRBD1. J was trimmed by 1 base and V by 6 bases; bases with no gene match: 9. From germline, CDR1 is MNHEY and CDR2 SVGAGI. The CDR3 sequence is 15 residues long. Written as DNA, the CDR3 is TGTGCCAGCAGCGTCCGGGCAGGGGGTTCCTACGAGCAGTACTTC. Translating gives CASSVRAGGSYEQYF.

J is TRBJ1-2 and V is TRBV10-3; 8 nucleotides line up with TRBD1. V dropped 6 bases and J dropped 3; count of bases not matched to a gene: 6. The CDR3 runs 14 residues. Per germline, CDR1 ENHRY and CDR2 SYGVKD. Here the CDR3 reads CAIRVTGVDYGYTF. The CDR3 nucleotides read TGTGCCATCAGGGTGACAGGGGTGGACTATGGCTACACCTTC.

The chain recombines TRBV7-9 with TRBJ2-2; the D is unclear. CDR3 length equals 16 residues. The V and J ends lost 6 bases and 4 bases respectively, with 18 bases between them. Germline loops: CDR1 SEHNR, CDR2 FQNEAQ (reference sequence). The CDR3 DNA reads TGTGCCAGCAGTCCGGATCAGAGGTTGGTCACCGGGGAGCTGTTTTTT. This codes for CASSPDQRLVTGELFF.

The V and J genes are TRBV7-6 and TRBJ1-5; D may be TRBD1 (5 bases). Germline CDR1 is SGHVS and CDR2 is FNYEAQ. The V and J ends lost 5 bases and 5 bases respectively, with 13 bases between them. The CDR3 is 14 residues long. This CDR3 reads CASSPGTEDQPQHF. In DNA form, the CDR3 reads TGTGCCAGCAGCCCTGGGACGGAGGATCAGCCCCAGCATTTT.

This clone was counted between two and nine times. The rearrangement joins TRBV6-4 to TRBJ2-3, with 8 bases lining up with TRBD2. Per germline, CDR1 MRHNA and CDR2 SNTAGT. Trimming at V came to 6 bases and at J to 3 bases, leaving 5 bases not matched to a gene. The CDR3 contains 14 residues. For the CDR3, the DNA is TGTGCCAGCAGCCCGGGACTAGATACAGATACGCAGTATTTT. Encoded protein: CASSPGLDTDTQYF.

The chain has TRBV30 and TRBJ1-4, with a possible D match to TRBD1 (5 bases). This CDR3 contains 13 residues. V was trimmed by 1 base and J by 4 bases, leaving 7 bases between them. CDR1 is GTSNPN, CDR2 SVGIG, per germline (reference sequence). CDR3 sequence (DNA): TGTGCCTGGAGTGGACAGCTTAATGAAAAACTGTTTTTT. This sequence encodes CAWSGQLNEKLFF.

The chain links TRBV7-8 to TRBJ2-7; D is ambiguous. CDR3 size: 14 residues. Germline assignment: CDR1 SGHVS and CDR2 FQNEAQ. V gave up 1 base and J gave up 2 bases, with 9 bases separating them. CDR3 amino acids: CASSLGTVTYEQYF. The CDR3 coding sequence is TGTGCCAGCAGCTTAGGGACCGTCACCTACGAGCAGTACTTC.

This chain connects TRBV3-1 (or the pseudogene TRBV3-2) to TRBJ1-2; D not resolved. The V gene's germline CDR1 is LGHDT and CDR2 YNNKEL (reference sequence). Trimming took 3 bases from V and 0 from J, leaving 8 bases between them. The CDR3 is 14 residues long. CDR3 DNA: TGTGCCAGCAGCCAGCGGGCAGCTAACTATGGCTACACCTTC. It codes for CASSQRAANYGYTF.

This chain uses TRBV20-1 with TRBJ1-2, with a tentative D call TRBD1 (5 bases). The germline V gene encodes CDR1 DFQATT and CDR2 SNEGSKA (reference sequence). This CDR3 is 13 amino acids long. Trimming pared 3 bases from V and 4 bases from J, leaving 12 bases between. The CDR3 is CSASAGTGYGYTF. The CDR3 coding sequence is TGCAGTGCTAGTGCAGGGACGGGCTATGGCTACACCTTC.

V and J are TRBV7-9 and TRBJ1-6; D unresolved. Germline V gene sequence: CDR1 SEHNR, CDR2 FQNEAQ (reference sequence). CDR3 size: 15 residues. Trimming shortened V by 0 bases and J by 8 bases, and 11 bases separated the two germline ends. CDR3 loop: CASSLATSSYSPLHF. In DNA form, the CDR3 reads TGTGCCAGCAGCTTAGCGACCAGTTCTTATTCACCCCTCCACTTT.

This sequence joins TRBV19 and TRBJ2-1; TRBD2 is a possible D gene (5 bases). CDR3 size: 15 residues. Germline CDR1 and CDR2: LNHDA and SQIVND (reference sequence). Trimming took 6 bases from V and 4 from J, leaving 16 bases between them. Here the CDR3 reads CASSPWERLYNEQFF. The DNA of the CDR3 is TGTGCCAGTAGCCCGTGGGAGCGGCTGTACAATGAGCAGTTCTTC.

The chain joins TRBV10-3 to TRBJ2-1, with no clear D. With 6 bases removed from V and 8 bases from J, the gap between germline ends came to 11 bases. The V gene's germline CDR1 is ENHRY and CDR2 SYGVKD. This CDR3 is built from 12 residues. CDR3 nucleotides: TGTGCCATCAGCGACGTTGTGTATGAGCAGTTCTTC. It encodes CAISDVVYEQFF.

This chain uses TRBV6-2 or TRBV6-3 with TRBJ1-1, with D unresolved. Germline V gives CDR1 MNHEY, CDR2 SVGEGT. Trimming took 2 bases from V and 8 from J, leaving 12 bases between them. The CDR3 has 13 amino acids. CDR3 nucleotide sequence: TGTGCCAGCAGTTACGGGGTTCGGACGGAAGCTTTCTTT. This sequence encodes CASSYGVRTEAFF.

The chain recombines TRBV6-5 with TRBJ1-1; D is possibly TRBD1 (6 bases). The CDR3 runs 12 residues. Trimming left V 4 bases short and J 8 bases short, with 11 bases between. Germline CDR1 MNHEY, CDR2 SVGAGI. The CDR3 nucleotides read TGTGCCAGCAGTTCGAACAGGGTGGAAGCTTTCTTT. It specifies CASSSNRVEAFF.

In this sample, this clone turned up once. The CDR3 sequence is CASRASGNSYNEQFF. CDR3 DNA sequence: TGTGCCAGCCGGGCTAGCGGGAACTCCTACAATGAGCAGTTCTTC. The chain carries TRBV7-3 and TRBJ2-1, with 9 bases fitting TRBD2. Looked up from germline, CDR1 is SGHTA and CDR2 is FQGTGA. The CDR3 runs 15 residues. Trimming took 8 bases from V and 0 from J; bases not matched to a gene: 5. Together with reference TRBV7-3 and TRBJ2-1, the CDR3 gives the full variable domain: GAGVSQTPSNKVTEKGKYVELRCDPISGHTALYWYRQSLGQGPEFLIYFQGTGAADDSGLPNDRFFAVRPEGSVSTLKIQRTERGDSAVYLCASRASGNSYNEQFFGPGTRLTVL.

V is TRBV5-1 and J is TRBJ1-1, with D unclear. This CDR3 is built from 12 residues. Trimming cost V 4 bases and J 1 base, with 5 bases left between them. Germline CDR1 SGHRS, CDR2 YFSETQ. In DNA form, the CDR3 reads TGCGCCAGCAGCCCAGGGAACACTGAAGCTTTCTTT. Translating gives CASSPGNTEAFF.

This chain joins TRBV5-4 and TRBJ2-4, with 11 bases identical to TRBD2. This CDR3 is 16 amino acids long. Germline V gene sequence: CDR1 SGHNT, CDR2 YYREEE (reference sequence). After removal of 0 bases from V and 10 bases from J, the junction contained 9 bases not matched to a gene. Here the CDR3 DNA reads TGTGCCAGCAGCTTGGCCCTGGGGCTAGCGGGAGGTATTCAGTACTTC. As protein: CASSLALGLAGGIQYF.

The rearrangement uses TRBV27 and TRBJ2-5; D ambiguous. This CDR3 is 16 amino acids long. Per germline, CDR1 MNHEY and CDR2 SMNVEV (reference sequence). V lost 5 bases and J lost 5, with 21 bases in between. The CDR3 coding sequence is TGTGCCAGCAGTCTCCTATCCGTCGGCGGCGAGGAGACCCAGTACTTC. Translating gives CASSLLSVGGEETQYF.

The rearrangement links TRBV27 to TRBJ1-5, with 7 bases aligning to TRBD1. V shed 6 bases, J shed 7 bases, and the junction held 9 bases outside the gene matches. Germline CDR1 is MNHEY and CDR2 is SMNVEV (reference sequence). CDR3 length equals 14 residues. CDR3 bases: TGTGCCAGCAGAACCGACAGGGAAGGCCAGCCCCAGCATTTT. It is translated as CASRTDREGQPQHF.

J is TRBJ1-2 and V is TRBV28; possible D gene TRBD1, 5 bases. Trimming cost V 8 bases and J 7 bases, with 20 bases left between them. The CDR3 spans 14 residues. CDR1 is MDHEN, CDR2 SYDVKM, per germline. The CDR3 spells CASVPLRDGRGYTF. DNA of the CDR3: TGTGCCAGCGTTCCCCTCAGGGACGGTCGTGGCTACACCTTC.

This clone has just one count. J is TRBJ2-1 and V is TRBV9; 14 bases map to TRBD2. The CDR3 consists of 20 residues. Germline values: CDR1 SGDLS, CDR2 YYNGEE. J lost 5 bases, V lost 4 bases, and 17 bases had no gene match. The CDR3 nucleotides are TGTGCCAGCAGCTACAGAGGAGAAGCCACGGGACTAGCGGGGGACAATGAGCAGTTCTTC. Its translation is CASSYRGEATGLAGDNEQFF.